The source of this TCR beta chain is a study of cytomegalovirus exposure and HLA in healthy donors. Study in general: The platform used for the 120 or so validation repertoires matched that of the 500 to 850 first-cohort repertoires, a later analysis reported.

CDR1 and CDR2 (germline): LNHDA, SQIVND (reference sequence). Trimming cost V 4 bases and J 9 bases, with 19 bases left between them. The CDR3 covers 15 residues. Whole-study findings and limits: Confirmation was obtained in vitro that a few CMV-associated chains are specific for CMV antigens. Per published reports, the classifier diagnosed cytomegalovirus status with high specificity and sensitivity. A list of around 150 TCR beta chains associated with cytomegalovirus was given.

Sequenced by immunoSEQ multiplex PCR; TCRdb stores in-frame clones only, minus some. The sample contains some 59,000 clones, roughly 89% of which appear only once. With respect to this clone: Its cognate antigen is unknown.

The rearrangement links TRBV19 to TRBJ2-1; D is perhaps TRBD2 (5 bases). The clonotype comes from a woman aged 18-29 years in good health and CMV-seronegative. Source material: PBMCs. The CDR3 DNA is TGTGCCAGTAGTAAAGCTATCGACCTCGCGGGTGAGCAGTTCTTC. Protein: CASSKAIDLAGEQFF.